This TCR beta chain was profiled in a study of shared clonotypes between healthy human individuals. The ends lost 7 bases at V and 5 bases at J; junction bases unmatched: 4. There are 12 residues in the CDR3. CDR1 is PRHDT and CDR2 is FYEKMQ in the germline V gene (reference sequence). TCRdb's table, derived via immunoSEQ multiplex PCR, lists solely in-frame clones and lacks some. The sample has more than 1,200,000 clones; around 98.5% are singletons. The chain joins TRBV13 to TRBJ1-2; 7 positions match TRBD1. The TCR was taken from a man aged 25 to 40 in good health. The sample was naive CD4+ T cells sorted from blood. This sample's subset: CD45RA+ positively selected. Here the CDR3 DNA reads TGTGCCAGCACTCAGGGGGGTTATGGCTACACCTTC. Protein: CASTQGGYGYTF.